This T cell receptor beta chain appears in the sequencing data of a study of shared clonotypes between healthy human individuals. At the level of the study: Plates per donor: three CD4 naive, three CD4 memory, two CD8 naive, one CD8 memory.

The protocol was immunoSEQ multiplex PCR, while the TCRdb copy is restricted to in-frame clones and leaves out a portion. The repertoire holds roughly 1,500,000 clones, with approximately 98.5% as singletons. The CDR3 has 13 amino acids. Looked up from germline, CDR1 is SQVTM and CDR2 is ANQGSEA. V was pared by 6 bases and J by 5 bases, with 14 bases between. This sequence joins TRBV29-1 and TRBJ2-1, with a weak D call TRBD2 (6 bases). The sample comprised naive CD4+ T cells sorted from blood. Subset defined: CD45RA+ positively selected. The source is a man aged 30 to 45 in good health. Here the CDR3 DNA reads TGCAGCGTCGACGTCGGACTACACAATGAGCAGTTCTTC. It encodes CSVDVGLHNEQFF.